The entry below gives a single T cell receptor (beta chain) sequence along with its context. Its antigen remains unknown. This sample stems from a study of T cell responses to AZD1222 COVID-19 vaccine. Germline-derived CDR1 and CDR2 are WNHNN and SYGVQD (reference sequence). CDR3 length equals 15 residues. V lost 6 bases and J lost 3, with 15 bases in between. TCRdb's table, derived via immunoSEQ multiplex PCR, lists solely in-frame clones and lacks some. Altogether about 92,000 clones are present, around 87% being singletons, with the ten largest covering around 2.8%. Points from the study as a whole: Every sample of the repertoires postdated the peak T cell response. A mostly white British donor set with more females was recruited, and clonal diversity was possibly underestimated.

The sequencing used peripheral blood, collected on day 0 of AZD1222 vaccination. This TCR was sampled from an adult in good health. The J gene is TRBJ2-1, the V gene TRBV10-1; TRBD2 is a possible D gene (6 bases). In DNA form, the CDR3 reads TGCGCCAGCAGCCAAAGGCCGGGACTCTACAATGAGCAGTTCTTC. Its translation is CASSQRPGLYNEQFF.